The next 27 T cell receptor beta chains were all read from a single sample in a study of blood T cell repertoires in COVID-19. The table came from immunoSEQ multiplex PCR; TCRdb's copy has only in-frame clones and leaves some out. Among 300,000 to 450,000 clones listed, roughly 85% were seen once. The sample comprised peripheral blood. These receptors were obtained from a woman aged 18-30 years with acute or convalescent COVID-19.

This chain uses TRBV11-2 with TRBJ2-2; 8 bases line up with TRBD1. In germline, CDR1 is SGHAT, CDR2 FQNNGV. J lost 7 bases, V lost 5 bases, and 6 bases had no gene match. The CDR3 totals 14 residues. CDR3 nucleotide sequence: TGTGCCAGCAGCCGGGACAGGAATAGCGGGGAGCTGTTTTTT. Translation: CASSRDRNSGELFF.

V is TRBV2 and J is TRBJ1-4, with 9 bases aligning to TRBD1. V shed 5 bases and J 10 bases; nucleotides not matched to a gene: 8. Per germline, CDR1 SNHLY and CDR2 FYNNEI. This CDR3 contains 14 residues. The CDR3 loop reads CASSPPGQGGKLFF. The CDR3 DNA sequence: TGTGCCAGCAGTCCCCCGGGACAGGGCGGAAAACTGTTTTTT.

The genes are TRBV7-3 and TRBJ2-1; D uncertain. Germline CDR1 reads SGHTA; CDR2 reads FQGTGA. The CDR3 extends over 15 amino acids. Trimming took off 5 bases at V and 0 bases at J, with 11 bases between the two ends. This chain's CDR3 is CASSPDLSSYNEQFF. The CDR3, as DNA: TGTGCCAGCAGCCCAGACTTGAGCTCCTACAATGAGCAGTTCTTC.

CDR3 in amino acids: CASSSGLAGVPYNEQFF. The CDR3 bases are TGTGCCAGTAGTTCAGGACTAGCGGGGGTACCCTACAATGAGCAGTTCTTC. The V gene is TRBV19, the J gene TRBJ2-1; 13 bases align to TRBD2. This CDR3 spans 17 amino acids. The V segment lost 5 bases and the J segment 2 bases; nucleotides outside the gene matches: 6. CDR1 and CDR2 from the germline V gene are LNHDA and SQIVND (reference sequence).

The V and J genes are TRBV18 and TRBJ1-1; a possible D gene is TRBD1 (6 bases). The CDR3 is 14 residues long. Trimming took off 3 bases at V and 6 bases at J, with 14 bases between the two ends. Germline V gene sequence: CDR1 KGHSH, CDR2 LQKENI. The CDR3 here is CASSPGNRVPEAFF. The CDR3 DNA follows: TGTGCCAGCTCACCGGGCAACAGGGTACCTGAAGCTTTCTTT.

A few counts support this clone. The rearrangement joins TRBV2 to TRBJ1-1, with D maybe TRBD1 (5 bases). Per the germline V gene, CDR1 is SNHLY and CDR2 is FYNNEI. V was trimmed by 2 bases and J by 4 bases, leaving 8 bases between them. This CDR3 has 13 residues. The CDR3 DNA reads TGTGCCAGCAGTGAACAGGGAATCACTGAAGCTTTCTTT. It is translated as CASSEQGITEAFF.

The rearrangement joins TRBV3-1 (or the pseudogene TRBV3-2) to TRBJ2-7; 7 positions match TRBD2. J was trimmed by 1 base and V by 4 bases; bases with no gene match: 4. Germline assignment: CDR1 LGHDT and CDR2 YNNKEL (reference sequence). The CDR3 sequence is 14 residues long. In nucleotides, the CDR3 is TGTGCCAGCAGCCCGCTAGCGGTTTCCTACGAGCAGTACTTC. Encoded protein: CASSPLAVSYEQYF.

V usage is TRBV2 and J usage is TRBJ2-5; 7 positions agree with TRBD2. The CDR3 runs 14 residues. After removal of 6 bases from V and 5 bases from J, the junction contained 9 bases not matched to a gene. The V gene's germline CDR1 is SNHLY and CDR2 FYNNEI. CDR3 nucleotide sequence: TGTGCCAGCAGCCCAGGGACTATTGGGGAGACCCAGTACTTC. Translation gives CASSPGTIGETQYF.

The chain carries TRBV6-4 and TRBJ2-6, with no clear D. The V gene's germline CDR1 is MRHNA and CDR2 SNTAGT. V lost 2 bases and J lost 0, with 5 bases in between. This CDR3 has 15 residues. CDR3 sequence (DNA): TGTGCCAGCAGTGACACTAACTCTGGGGCCAACGTCCTGACTTTC. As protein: CASSDTNSGANVLTF.

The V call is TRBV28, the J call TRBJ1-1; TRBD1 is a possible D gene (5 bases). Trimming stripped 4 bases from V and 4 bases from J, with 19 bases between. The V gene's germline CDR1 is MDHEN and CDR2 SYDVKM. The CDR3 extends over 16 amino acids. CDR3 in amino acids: CASSYSSLYQGTEAFF. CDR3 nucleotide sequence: TGTGCCAGCAGTTATTCCTCACTTTATCAGGGCACTGAAGCTTTCTTT. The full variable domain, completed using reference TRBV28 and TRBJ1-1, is DVKVTQSSRYLVKRTGEKVFLECVQDMDHENMFWYRQDPGLGLRLIYFSYDVKMKEKGDIPEGYSVSREKKERFSLILESASTNQTSMYLCASSYSSLYQGTEAFFGQGTRLTVV.

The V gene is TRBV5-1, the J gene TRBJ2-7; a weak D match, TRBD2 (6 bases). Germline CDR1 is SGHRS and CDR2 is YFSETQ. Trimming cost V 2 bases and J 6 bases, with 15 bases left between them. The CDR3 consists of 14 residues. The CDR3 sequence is CASSFSANSGEQYF. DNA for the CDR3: TGCGCCAGCAGCTTCAGCGCGAATAGCGGCGAGCAGTACTTC.

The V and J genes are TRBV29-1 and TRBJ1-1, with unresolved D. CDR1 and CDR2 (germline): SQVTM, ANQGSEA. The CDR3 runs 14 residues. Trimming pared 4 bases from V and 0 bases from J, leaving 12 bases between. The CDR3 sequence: CSVGERKMNTEAFF. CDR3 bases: TGCAGCGTTGGAGAGCGAAAGATGAACACTGAAGCTTTCTTT.

CDR3 nucleotide sequence: TGTGCCAGCAGTCGGACAGGCACTGGAAACACCATATATTTT. This translates into CASSRTGTGNTIYF. The chain couples TRBV6-5 to TRBJ1-3, with 7 positions matching TRBD1. The V segment lost 5 bases and the J segment 2 bases; nucleotides outside the gene matches: 3. The germline V gene encodes CDR1 MNHEY and CDR2 SVGAGI. The CDR3 has 14 residues.

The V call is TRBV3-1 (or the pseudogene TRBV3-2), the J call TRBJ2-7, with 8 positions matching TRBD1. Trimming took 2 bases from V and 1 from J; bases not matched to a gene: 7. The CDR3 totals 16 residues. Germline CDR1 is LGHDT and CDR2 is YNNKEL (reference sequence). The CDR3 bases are TGTGCCAGCAGCCAAAAGCCAGGGGGCGGGTCCTACGAGCAGTACTTC. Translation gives CASSQKPGGGSYEQYF.

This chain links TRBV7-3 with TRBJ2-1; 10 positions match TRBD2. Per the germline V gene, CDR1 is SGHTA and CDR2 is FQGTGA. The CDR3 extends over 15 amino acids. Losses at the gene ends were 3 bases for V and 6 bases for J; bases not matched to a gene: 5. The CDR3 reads CASSFQAGGSNEQFF. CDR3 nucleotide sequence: TGTGCCAGCAGCTTCCAAGCGGGAGGGAGCAATGAGCAGTTCTTC.

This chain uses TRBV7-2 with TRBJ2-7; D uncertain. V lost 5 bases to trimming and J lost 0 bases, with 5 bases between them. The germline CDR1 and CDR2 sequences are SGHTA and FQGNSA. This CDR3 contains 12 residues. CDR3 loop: CASSPSSYEQYF. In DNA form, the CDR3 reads TGTGCCAGCAGCCCGTCCTCCTACGAGCAGTACTTC.

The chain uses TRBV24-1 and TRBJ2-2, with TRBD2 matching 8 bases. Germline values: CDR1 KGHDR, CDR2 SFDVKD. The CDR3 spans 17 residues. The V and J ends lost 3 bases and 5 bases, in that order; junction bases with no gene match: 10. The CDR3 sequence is CATSDTPGTRRTGELFF. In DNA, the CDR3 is TGTGCCACCAGTGATACACCCGGGACTAGGAGGACCGGGGAGCTGTTTTTT.

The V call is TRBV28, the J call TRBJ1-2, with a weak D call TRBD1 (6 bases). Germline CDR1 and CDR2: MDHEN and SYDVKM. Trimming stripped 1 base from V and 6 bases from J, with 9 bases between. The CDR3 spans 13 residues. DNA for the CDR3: TGTGCCAGCAGTTTATCCTCAGGGGATGGCTACACCTTC. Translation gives CASSLSSGDGYTF.

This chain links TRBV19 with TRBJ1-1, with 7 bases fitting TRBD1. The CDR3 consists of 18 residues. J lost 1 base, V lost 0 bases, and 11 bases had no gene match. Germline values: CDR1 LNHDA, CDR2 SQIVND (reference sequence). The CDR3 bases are TGTGCCAGTAGTATAGATTGGGTAAGACAGGGCGGGAACACTGAAGCTTTCTTT. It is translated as CASSIDWVRQGGNTEAFF. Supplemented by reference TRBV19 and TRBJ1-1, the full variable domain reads DGGITQSPKYLFRKEGQNVTLSCEQNLNHDAMYWYRQDPGQGLRLIYYSQIVNDFQKGDIAEGYSVSREKKESFPLTVTSAQKNPTAFYLCASSIDWVRQGGNTEAFFGQGTRLTVV.

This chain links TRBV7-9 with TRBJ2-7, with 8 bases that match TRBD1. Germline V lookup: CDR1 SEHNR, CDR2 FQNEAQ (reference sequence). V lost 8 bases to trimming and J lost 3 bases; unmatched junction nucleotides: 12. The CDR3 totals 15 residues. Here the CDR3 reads CASDRSGQGIYEQYF. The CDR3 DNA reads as TGTGCCAGCGACCGATCCGGACAGGGAATCTACGAGCAGTACTTC.

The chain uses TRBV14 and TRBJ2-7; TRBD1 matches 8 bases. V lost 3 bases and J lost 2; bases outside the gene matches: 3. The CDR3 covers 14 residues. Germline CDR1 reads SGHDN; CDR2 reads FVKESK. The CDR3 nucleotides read TGTGCCAGCAGCCAGGACAGGGCAACCTACGAGCAGTACTTC. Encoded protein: CASSQDRATYEQYF.

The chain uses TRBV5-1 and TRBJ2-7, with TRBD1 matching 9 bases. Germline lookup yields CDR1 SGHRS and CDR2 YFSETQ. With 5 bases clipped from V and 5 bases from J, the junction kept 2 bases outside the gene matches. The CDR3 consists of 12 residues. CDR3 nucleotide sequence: TGCGCCAGCAGGCGGACAGGGGACGAGCAGTACTTC. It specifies CASRRTGDEQYF.

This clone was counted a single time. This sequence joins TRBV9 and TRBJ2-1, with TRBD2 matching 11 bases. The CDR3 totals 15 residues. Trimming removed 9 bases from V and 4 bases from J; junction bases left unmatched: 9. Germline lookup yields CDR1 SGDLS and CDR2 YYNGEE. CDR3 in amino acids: CATQTGTSGYNEQFF. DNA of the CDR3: TGTGCCACCCAGACCGGGACTAGCGGATACAATGAGCAGTTCTTC.

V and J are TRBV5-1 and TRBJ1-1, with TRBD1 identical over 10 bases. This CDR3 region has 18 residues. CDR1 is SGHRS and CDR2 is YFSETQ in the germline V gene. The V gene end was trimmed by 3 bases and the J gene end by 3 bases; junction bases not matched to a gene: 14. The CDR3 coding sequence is TGCGCCAGCAGCTGGGGACAGGGGATGTTTCGGAAGGACACTGAAGCTTTCTTT. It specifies CASSWGQGMFRKDTEAFF.

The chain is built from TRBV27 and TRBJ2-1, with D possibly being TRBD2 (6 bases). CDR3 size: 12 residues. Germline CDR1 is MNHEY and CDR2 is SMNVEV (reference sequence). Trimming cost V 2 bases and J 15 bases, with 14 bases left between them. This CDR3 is CASSLRAGSPFF. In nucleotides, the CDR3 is TGTGCCAGCAGTTTAAGGGCGGGATCTCCGTTCTTC.

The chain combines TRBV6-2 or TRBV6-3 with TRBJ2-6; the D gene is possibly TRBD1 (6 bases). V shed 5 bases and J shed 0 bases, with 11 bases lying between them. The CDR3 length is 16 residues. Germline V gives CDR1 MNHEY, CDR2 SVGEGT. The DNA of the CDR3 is TGTGCCAGCAGTCGGACAGCACGCTCTGGGGCCAACGTCCTGACTTTC. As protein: CASSRTARSGANVLTF.

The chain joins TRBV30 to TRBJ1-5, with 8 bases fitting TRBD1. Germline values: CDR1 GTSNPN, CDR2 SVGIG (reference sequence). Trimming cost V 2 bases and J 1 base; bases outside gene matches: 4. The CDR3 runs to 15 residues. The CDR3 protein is CAWSSDRGSNQPQHF. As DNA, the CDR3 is TGTGCCTGGAGTTCCGACAGGGGAAGCAATCAGCCCCAGCATTTT. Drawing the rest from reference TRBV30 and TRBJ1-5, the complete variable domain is SQTIHQWPATLVQPVGSPLSLECTVEGTSNPNLYWYRQAAGRGLQLLFYSVGIGQISSEVPQNLSASRPQDRQFILSSKKLLLSDSGFYLCAWSSDRGSNQPQHFGDGTRLSIL.